The sequence of this T cell receptor beta chain was determined in a study of blood T cell repertoires in COVID-19. Sequenced by immunoSEQ multiplex PCR; TCRdb stores in-frame clones only, minus some. The sample includes 85,000 to 120,000 clones, 70% to 75% seen only once; the top ten take approximately 0.9%. CDR3 length equals 11 residues. CDR1 is MDHEN, CDR2 SYDVKM, per germline. The V end was cut by 4 bases, the J end by 5 bases, with 6 bases between. This sequence originates from a human donor with acute or convalescent COVID-19. The donor label of this sample is uncertain. This rearrangement joins TRBV28 to TRBJ2-7, with D possibly matching TRBD1 (5 bases). Specimen: peripheral blood. CDR3 amino acids: CASSSGHEQYF. As DNA, the CDR3 is TGTGCCAGCAGTTCAGGGCACGAGCAGTACTTC. Using reference TRBV28 and TRBJ2-7 for the parts outside the CDR3, the full variable domain is DVKVTQSSRYLVKRTGEKVFLECVQDMDHENMFWYRQDPGLGLRLIYFSYDVKMKEKGDIPEGYSVSREKKERFSLILESASTNQTSMYLCASSSGHEQYFGPGTRLTVT.